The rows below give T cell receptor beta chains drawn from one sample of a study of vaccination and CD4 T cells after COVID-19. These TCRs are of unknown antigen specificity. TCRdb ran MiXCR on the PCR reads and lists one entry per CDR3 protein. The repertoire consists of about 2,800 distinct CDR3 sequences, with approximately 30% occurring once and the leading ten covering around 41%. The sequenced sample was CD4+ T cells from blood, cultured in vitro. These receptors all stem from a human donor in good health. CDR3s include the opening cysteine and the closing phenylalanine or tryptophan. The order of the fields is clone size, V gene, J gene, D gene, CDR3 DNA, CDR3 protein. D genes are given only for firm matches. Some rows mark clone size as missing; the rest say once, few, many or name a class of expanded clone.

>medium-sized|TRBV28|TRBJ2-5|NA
TGTGCCAGCAGTTTCGAACCCCGGGTGGAGACCCAGTACTTC
CASSFEPRVETQYF
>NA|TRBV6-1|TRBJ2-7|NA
TGTGCCAGCAACCTTTTCCTGTACGAGCAGTACTTC
CASNLFLYEQYF
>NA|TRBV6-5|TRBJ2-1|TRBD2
TGTGCCAGCAGTTTTAGCGGGAAGGGGCAGTTCTTC
CASSFSGKGQFF
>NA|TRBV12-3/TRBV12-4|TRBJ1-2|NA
TGTGCCAGCAGTTTTAGCAGGACCACACGCTATGGCTACACCTTC
CASSFSRTTRYGYTF
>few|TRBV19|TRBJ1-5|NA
TGTGCCAGTAGTCCTGGGACAAGCTTCAATCAGCCCCAGCATTTT
CASSPGTSFNQPQHF
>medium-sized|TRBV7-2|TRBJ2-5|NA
TGTGCCAGCAGGAGGGCGGGGGAGACCCAGTACTTC
CASRRAGETQYF
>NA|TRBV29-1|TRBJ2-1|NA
TGCAGCAAGACCGCGAGCTCCTACAATGAGCAGTTCTTC
CSKTASSYNEQFF
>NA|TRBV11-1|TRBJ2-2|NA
TGTGCCAGCAGCTTAGTCCCAACTTGGGTCGGGGAGCTGTTTTTT
CASSLVPTWVGELFF
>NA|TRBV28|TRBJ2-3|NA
TGTGCCAGCAAAGTAGGGGGGGTCACAGATACGCAGTATTTT
CASKVGGVTDTQYF
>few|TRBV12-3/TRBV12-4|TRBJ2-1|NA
TGTGCCAGCAGTTTAAGAGGCCGGCTCTCCTACAATGAGCAGTTCTTC
CASSLRGRLSYNEQFF
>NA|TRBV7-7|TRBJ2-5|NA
TGTGCCAGCAGCTTAGTCCAAATCGGGACCCAGTACTTC
CASSLVQIGTQYF
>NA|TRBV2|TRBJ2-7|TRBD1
TGTGCCAGCAGTGTCCGACAGGGGAATTACGAGCAGTACTTC
CASSVRQGNYEQYF
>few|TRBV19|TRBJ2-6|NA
TGTGCCAGTAGCATCGGATCTGGGGCCAACGTCCTGACTTTC
CASSIGSGANVLTF
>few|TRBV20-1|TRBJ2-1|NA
TGCAGTGCTAGAGACCCCGGGACTCCCGGCGATGAGCAGTTCTTC
CSARDPGTPGDEQFF
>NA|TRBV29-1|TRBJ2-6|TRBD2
TGCAGCGTTGAGGGGGGGGGCTCTGGGGCCAACGTCCTGACTTTC
CSVEGGGSGANVLTF
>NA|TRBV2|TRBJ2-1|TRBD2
TGTGCCAGCAGTGGTTCTAGCGGGGGGGCTTTCGATGAGCAGTTCTTC
CASSGSSGGAFDEQFF
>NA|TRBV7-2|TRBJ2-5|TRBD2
TGTGCCAGCAGCTTAGTGTCTGCGGGGGAAGGGAAGACCCAGTACTTC
CASSLVSAGEGKTQYF
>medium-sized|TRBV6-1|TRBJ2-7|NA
TGTGCCAGCAGGCCCGGGGGGCCGAGTACGTATCAGTACTTC
CASRPGGPSTYQYF
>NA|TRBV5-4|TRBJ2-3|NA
TGTGCCAGCAGCTCCGGGGCCACAGATACGCAGTATTTT
CASSSGATDTQYF
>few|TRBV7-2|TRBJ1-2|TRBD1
TGTGCCAGCAGCCTAAGGACAGGGGGCTATGGCTACACCTTC
CASSLRTGGYGYTF